This T cell receptor (beta chain) was profiled in a study of T cell responses to AZD1222 COVID-19 vaccine. Study-level information: Samples with a second dose at about 4 or about 12 weeks were pooled together.

This table comes from immunoSEQ multiplex PCR, and its TCRdb copy is limited to in-frame clones, with some not included. The data hold under 150,000 clones, with just over 90% observed a single time. The source material was peripheral blood, sampled on day 0 of AZD1222 vaccination. The sequence came from an adult in good health.

The CDR3 sequence is CASRLTGGSNQPQHF. The CDR3 nucleotides read TGTGCCAGCAGACTCACAGGGGGAAGCAATCAGCCCCAGCATTTT. The chain joins TRBV6-5 to TRBJ1-5; 8 nucleotides align to TRBD1. Germline assignment: CDR1 MNHEY and CDR2 SVGAGI. CDR3 size: 15 residues. J lost 1 base, V lost 6 bases, and 5 bases had no gene match.